The 13 T cell receptor beta chains below all came from one sample that was sequenced in a study of cytomegalovirus exposure and HLA in healthy donors (dated by TCRdb to between 2016 and 2019). Library construction relied on the immunoSEQ multiplex PCR assay. A mixture of 60 forward primers for TCR Vbeta segments and 13 reverse primers for TCR Jbeta segments was used in the multiplex PCR. TCRdb took over this immuneACCESS table, retaining in-frame rearrangements with V and J assigned. Such tables are incomplete; in checked studies, under half of the missing clones stem from an unresolved V gene, and the remainder is unexplained. The sample records some 170,000 clones, roughly four fifths of which are singletons. The top ten constitute 2% to 2.5% of the sample. Material: PBMCs. These TCRs come from a woman younger than 45 in good health and CMV-seronegative.

The genes are TRBV11-2 and TRBJ1-6, with D unresolved. The germline CDR1 and CDR2 sequences are SGHAT and FQNNGV. The CDR3 covers 14 residues. Trimming cost V 4 bases and J 7 bases, with 11 bases left between them. CDR3 protein: CASSSGPNNSPLHF. The CDR3 DNA sequence: TGTGCCAGCAGCTCCGGTCCAAACAATTCACCCCTCCACTTT. The whole variable domain, filled in from reference TRBV11-2 and TRBJ1-6, reads EAGVAQSPRYKIIEKRQSVAFWCNPISGHATLYWYQQILGQGPKLLIQFQNNGVVDDSQLPKDRFSAERLKGVDSTLKIQPAKLEDSAVYLCASSSGPNNSPLHFGNGTRLTVT.

The V and J genes are TRBV1 and TRBJ1-3; the table gives TRBD1 as D, unverified against the DNA. TRBV1 has pseudogene status. The CDR3 spans 22 residues. The CDR3 reads CTSSQFLVYPGQRISSGNTIYF. The CDR3 DNA reads TGCACCAGCAGCCAATTTCTCGTTTACCCGGGACAGCGGATTTCCTCTGGAAACACCATATATTTT.

Comments on this clone: The sample holds other DNA sequences that translate to the same CDR3. This sequence joins TRBV9 and TRBJ2-7; D is undetermined. Germline V gene lookup returns CDR1 SGDLS and CDR2 YYNGEE. V gave up 0 bases and J gave up 0 bases, with 7 bases separating them. The CDR3 is 14 amino acids. CDR3 DNA sequence: TGTGCCAGCAGCGTAGTGGGCAGCTCCTACGAGCAGTACTTC. This codes for CASSVVGSSYEQYF. The full variable domain, completed using reference TRBV9 and TRBJ2-7, is DSGVTQTPKHLITATGQRVTLRCSPRSGDLSVYWYQQSLDQGLQFLIQYYNGEERAKGNILERFSAQQFPDLHSELNLSSLELGDSALYFCASSVVGSSYEQYFGPGTRLTVT.

As DNA, the CDR3 is TGTGCCAGCAGCCTATTCGGACAGGGGAACACCGGGGAGCTGTTTTTT. This gives the protein CASSLFGQGNTGELFF. The chain has TRBV27 and TRBJ2-2; 8 bases are shared with TRBD1. In germline, CDR1 is MNHEY, CDR2 SMNVEV (reference sequence). With V trimmed by 6 bases and J by 1 base, 7 bases remained unmatched. The CDR3 is made up of 16 amino acids.

The chain has TRBV5-4 and TRBJ2-1, with 12 positions matching TRBD2. The CDR3 spans 18 residues. V shed 5 bases and J 0 bases; nucleotides not matched to a gene: 9. The germline V gene encodes CDR1 SGHNT and CDR2 YYREEE (reference sequence). In DNA form, the CDR3 reads TGTGCCAGCAGGACCGGGACTAGCGGGCATAGCTCCTACAATGAGCAGTTCTTC. It translates to CASRTGTSGHSSYNEQFF.

This chain links TRBV18 with TRBJ1-1; TRBD1 matches at 9 bases. With 4 bases clipped from V and 4 bases from J, the junction kept 13 bases outside the gene matches. Germline V CDR1 and CDR2: KGHSH, LQKENI. This CDR3 is built from 17 residues. The CDR3 here is CASSRDRGRLMSTEAFF. The CDR3, as DNA: TGTGCCAGCTCACGAGACAGGGGGAGACTTATGAGCACTGAAGCTTTCTTT.

The chain carries TRBV19 and TRBJ1-2, with D unclear. Trimming took off 4 bases at V and 1 base at J, with 10 bases between the two ends. This CDR3 comprises 14 residues. CDR1 LNHDA and CDR2 SQIVND come from the germline V gene (reference sequence). CDR3 protein: CASSNRRVNYGYTF. As DNA, the CDR3 is TGTGCCAGTAGTAATCGGAGGGTTAACTATGGCTACACCTTC.

The chain is built from TRBV28 and TRBJ2-1, with TRBD2 matching 10 bases. CDR3 size: 15 residues. Germline V gene sequence: CDR1 MDHEN, CDR2 SYDVKM. With V trimmed by 6 bases and J by 6 bases, 8 bases remained unmatched. The chain's CDR3 is CASRPASGSLNEQFF. In nucleotides, the CDR3 is TGTGCCAGCAGACCAGCTAGCGGGAGTCTCAATGAGCAGTTCTTC.

The chain combines TRBV5-6 with TRBJ2-7; TRBD2 agrees at 8 bases. The trim removed 4 bases at V and 6 bases at J, leaving 12 bases unmatched. Germline CDR1 is SGHDT and CDR2 is YYEEEE. The CDR3 loop spans 15 amino acids. CDR3 coding DNA: TGTGCCAGCAGCCAGCGGGGGCGCGAAATGGGCGAGCAGTACTTC. This codes for CASSQRGREMGEQYF.

The J gene is TRBJ2-1, the V gene TRBV7-2; TRBD1 aligns across 8 bases. Germline V gene data show CDR1 as SGHTA and CDR2 as FQGNSA. The CDR3 consists of 15 residues. With V trimmed by 1 base and J by 8 bases, 7 bases remained unmatched. Written as DNA, the CDR3 is TGTGCCAGCAGCTTAGGCGGACAGGGATTTGATGAGCAGTTCTTC. Translation: CASSLGGQGFDEQFF.

V and J are TRBV5-1 and TRBJ1-1; D gene ambiguous. The ends were cut back, 0 bases at V and 0 bases at J, with 3 bases in the middle. This CDR3 is 13 amino acids long. Germline assignment: CDR1 SGHRS and CDR2 YFSETQ. DNA of the CDR3: TGCGCCAGCAGCTTGGGAGTGAACACTGAAGCTTTCTTT. Amino acids: CASSLGVNTEAFF.

The genes are TRBV28 and TRBJ2-7, with D maybe TRBD2 (6 bases). This CDR3 region has 14 residues. V dropped 4 bases and J dropped 1 base, with 11 bases sitting between them. The V gene's germline CDR1 is MDHEN and CDR2 SYDVKM. CDR3 residues: CASSWGTVSYEQYF. The CDR3 DNA reads as TGTGCCAGCAGTTGGGGGACTGTGTCCTACGAGCAGTACTTC.

The chain is built from TRBV5-1 and TRBJ2-2; 10 bases map to TRBD2. The CDR3 is made up of 16 amino acids. V lost 3 bases to trimming and J lost 2 bases; unmatched junction nucleotides: 4. CDR1 is SGHRS and CDR2 is YFSETQ in the germline V gene. The DNA of the CDR3 is TGCGCCAGCAGCTCTTGGACTAGCGGCAACACCGGGGAGCTGTTTTTT. Translation: CASSSWTSGNTGELFF.